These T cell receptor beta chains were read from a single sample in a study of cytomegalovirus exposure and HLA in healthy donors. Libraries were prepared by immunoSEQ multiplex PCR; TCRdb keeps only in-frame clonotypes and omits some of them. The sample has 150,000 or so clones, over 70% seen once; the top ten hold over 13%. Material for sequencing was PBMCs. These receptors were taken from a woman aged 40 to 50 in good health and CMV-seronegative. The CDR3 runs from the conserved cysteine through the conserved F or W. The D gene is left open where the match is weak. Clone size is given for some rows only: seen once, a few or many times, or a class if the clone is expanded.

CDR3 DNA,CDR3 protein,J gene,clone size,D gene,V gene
TGTGCCAGCAGTGAAAGAAGAGTATTACGGAGAGGGTACGAGCAGTACTTC,CASSERRVLRRGYEQYF,TRBJ2-7,NA,NA,TRBV2
TGCGCCAGCAGCTTTTCAGGGTCAGCGAGCACTGAAGCTTTCTTT,CASSFSGSASTEAFF,TRBJ1-1,NA,NA,TRBV5-1
TGTGCCAGCAGTTTCAGGGGAGATACGCAGTATTTT,CASSFRGDTQYF,TRBJ2-3,NA,NA,TRBV27
TGCGCCAGCAGTGGGGGCTATGTAGCCGGGGAGCTGTTTTTT,CASSGGYVAGELFF,TRBJ2-2,NA,NA,TRBV4-3
TGTGCCAGCAGCTTTCCCTGGACTAGCGGGAGTACCGGGGAGCTGTTTTTT,CASSFPWTSGSTGELFF,TRBJ2-2,NA,TRBD2,TRBV7-2
TGTGCCAGCAGCCCAAACTTTTTCACCTACGAGCAGTACTTC,CASSPNFFTYEQYF,TRBJ2-7,few,NA,TRBV6-5
TGCGCCAGCAGCCAAGCTGGCAGGGCGGGGGGGCCCAAAGAGACCCAGTACTTC,CASSQAGRAGGPKETQYF,TRBJ2-5,NA,TRBD2,TRBV4-1
TGTGCCAGCAGACGCGCGGGAGCCGGGGAGCTGTTTTTT,CASRRAGAGELFF,TRBJ2-2,NA,TRBD2,TRBV28
TGTGCCAGCAGTTTATCGGCGGAGTTTAGCAATCAGCCCCAGCATTTT,CASSLSAEFSNQPQHF,TRBJ1-5,NA,NA,TRBV27
TGTGCCAGCAGCGTACTCCAGTACCCAACTAATGAAAAACTGTTTTTT,CASSVLQYPTNEKLFF,TRBJ1-4,NA,NA,TRBV9
TGTGCCAGCAGCTTGGCAGGCCGGCAGCCCCAGCATTTT,CASSLAGRQPQHF,TRBJ1-5,NA,NA,TRBV5-6
TGTGCCAGCAGTGATCCCGGGTTGGTTATTGGCTACACCTTC,CASSDPGLVIGYTF,TRBJ1-2,few,NA,TRBV25-1
TGTGCCAGCTCACCAAACAGGGACACTGAAGCTTTCTTT,CASSPNRDTEAFF,TRBJ1-1,NA,NA,TRBV18
TGTGCCAGCAGTTTTACAGCAGGGGGCGGCTACACCTTC,CASSFTAGGGYTF,TRBJ1-2,NA,TRBD1,TRBV27
TGTGCCGCGACAGAGAACTACGAGCAGTACTTC,CAATENYEQYF,TRBJ2-7,NA,NA,TRBV30
TGTGCCAGCAGGGGGACAGCGCGCGGGAACACCATATATTTT,CASRGTARGNTIYF,TRBJ1-3,NA,TRBD1,TRBV28
TGCGCCAGCAGCTCGGATGGACAGGGGGAGACCCAGTACTTC,CASSSDGQGETQYF,TRBJ2-5,NA,TRBD1,TRBV5-1
TGTGCCAGCAGTCGACGGACAGGGTCCACAGATACGCAGTATTTT,CASSRRTGSTDTQYF,TRBJ2-3,NA,TRBD1,TRBV28
TGTGCCAGCAGCTCCTCCAGGGGGCGGGGTGAAAAACTGTTTTTT,CASSSSRGRGEKLFF,TRBJ1-4,NA,TRBD1,TRBV13
TGCGCCAGCAGGGGAGTGAACACTGAAGCTTTCTTT,CASRGVNTEAFF,TRBJ1-1,NA,NA,TRBV4-1
TGCGCCAGCAGCCAGGCTTCCCCGGGGGGGATCGGCTCCGGGGAGCTGTTTTTT,CASSQASPGGIGSGELFF,TRBJ2-2,once,TRBD2,TRBV4-1
TGCGCCAGCAGCCAAGGGACAGACTTCCCCTGGGGCACTAAAGCTTTCTTT,CASSQGTDFPWGTKAFF,TRBJ1-1,NA,NA,TRBV4-3
TGTGCCAGCAGCTTAACAGGGGGGTTGGTCCACGAGCAGTACTTC,CASSLTGGLVHEQYF,TRBJ2-7,NA,TRBD1,TRBV11-2
TGTGCCAGCAGCCCCGACAGGGGGGAGGGCTACACCTTC,CASSPDRGEGYTF,TRBJ1-2,NA,TRBD1,TRBV11-2
TGTGCCAGTAGTATAGACCAAGACTCAATTGGCTACACCTTC,CASSIDQDSIGYTF,TRBJ1-2,NA,NA,TRBV19
TGCGCCATCCTGCCCAGGGAAACCTATGGCTACACCTTC,CAILPRETYGYTF,TRBJ1-2,NA,NA,TRBV5-1
TGTGCCAGCAGCGCCGGACACCTGGCCTATAATTCACCCCTCCACTTT,CASSAGHLAYNSPLHF,TRBJ1-6,few,NA,TRBV6-6
TGTGCCAGCAGCTTAAGACAGAATAATGAAAAACTGTTTTTT,CASSLRQNNEKLFF,TRBJ1-4,NA,NA,TRBV13
TGCAGCGTCTGCCCGAGCTCCTACGAGCAGTACTTC,CSVCPSSYEQYF,TRBJ2-7,NA,NA,TRBV29-1